Each of the 15 T cell receptor beta chains below was sequenced from the same sample in a study of T-cell reconstitution after alpha-beta-depleted transplantation in children. The TCRbeta library was prepared with unique molecular identifiers. A single record per CDR3 protein comes from TCRdb applying MiXCR to the PCR reads. The sample lists 500,000 or so distinct CDR3 sequences; over 25% were seen once. The sequenced sample was PBMCs from the stem cell graft donor, obtained from the stem cell graft. These receptors were obtained from a human donor who donated a stem cell graft to a child with aplastic anemia.

This clonotype was observed a single time. This rearrangement joins TRBV7-8 to TRBJ2-5; D may be TRBD1 (6 bases). CDR3 length equals 15 residues. CDR1 and CDR2 from the germline V gene are SGHVS and FQNEAQ. V lost 5 bases to trimming and J lost 1 base, with 14 bases between them. CDR3 DNA: TGTGCCAGCAGCACACCACAGGGAACCCAAGAGACCCAGTACTTC. Its protein is CASSTPQGTQETQYF.

There are a few counts of this clonotype. As DNA, the CDR3 is TGTGCCAGCAGCGTAACCCCGGGAGAGAATGAGCAGTTCTTC. Its translation is CASSVTPGENEQFF. This chain links TRBV9 with TRBJ2-1, with a weak D call TRBD2 (6 bases). V dropped 1 base and J dropped 7 bases, with 12 bases sitting between them. Germline assignment: CDR1 SGDLS and CDR2 YYNGEE. The CDR3 sequence is 14 residues long.

As regards this clonotype: At one end the junction does not follow the germline gene, possibly because of a read error. V gene TRBV27 combines with J gene TRBJ2-7; TRBD1 matches 7 bases. The CDR3 totals 14 residues. CDR1 and CDR2 (germline): MNHEY, SMNVEV (reference sequence). CDR3 sequence reads: CAISLGQADYEQYF. DNA of the CDR3: TGTGCCATCAGTTTAGGACAGGCAGACTACGAGCAGTACTTC.

This clonotype has only a few counts. This chain connects TRBV20-1 to TRBJ2-7, with TRBD1 matching over 8 bases. This CDR3 is built from 14 residues. Germline lookup yields CDR1 DFQATT and CDR2 SNEGSKA (reference sequence). V shed 5 bases, J shed 2 bases, and the junction held 8 bases outside the gene matches. DNA of the CDR3: TGCAGTGCTCGGGACAGGCAACTCACCTACGAGCAGTACTTC. It is translated as CSARDRQLTYEQYF.

The rearrangement joins TRBV5-1 to TRBJ2-3; D perhaps matches TRBD1 (6 bases). V was shortened by 4 bases and J by 11 bases, with 20 bases between the two germline ends. The CDR3 length is 14 residues. In germline, CDR1 is SGHRS, CDR2 YFSETQ. The CDR3 DNA sequence: TGCGCCAGCAGCGCGGACAGCCCCGGGGATGAGCAGTATTTT. Translation gives CASSADSPGDEQYF.

V is TRBV5-4 and J is TRBJ1-1; 8 positions match TRBD1. Trimming removed 4 bases from V and 3 bases from J; junction bases left unmatched: 14. This CDR3 contains 17 residues. Germline loops: CDR1 SGHNT, CDR2 YYREEE (reference sequence). CDR3 protein: CASSPGGSGGGHTEAFF. Here the CDR3 DNA reads TGTGCCAGCAGCCCTGGTGGATCAGGGGGCGGCCACACTGAAGCTTTCTTT. Variable domain in full (rest from reference TRBV5-4 and TRBJ1-1): ETGVTQSPTHLIKTRGQQVTLRCSSQSGHNTVSWYQQALGQGPQFIFQYYREEENGRGNFPPRFSGLQFPNYSSELNVNALELDDSALYLCASSPGGSGGGHTEAFFGQGTRLTVV.

The chain couples TRBV7-9 to TRBJ2-5; D possibly matches TRBD1 or TRBD2 (6 bases each). Trimming removed 0 bases at V and 5 bases at J, with 13 bases between. Germline V gene data show CDR1 as SEHNR and CDR2 as FQNEAQ (reference sequence). The length of the CDR3 is 15 residues. CDR3 nucleotides: TGTGCCAGCAGCTTAGCGACGGGGGCAGGCGAGACCCAGTACTTC. Its protein product is CASSLATGAGETQYF.

This clonotype was seen more than once but under ten times. The rearrangement links TRBV7-2 to TRBJ2-7, with TRBD2 identical over 7 bases. In germline, CDR1 is SGHTA, CDR2 FQGNSA. CDR3 size: 17 residues. Germline trimming cut 1 base from V and 5 bases from J; bases unmatched to any gene: 14. CDR3 residues: CASSLGTRLAWGDEQYF. CDR3 nucleotide sequence: TGTGCCAGCAGCTTAGGGACTAGGCTCGCTTGGGGTGACGAGCAGTACTTC. Full variable domain (rest looked up from reference TRBV7-2 and TRBJ2-7): GAGVSQSPSNKVTEKGKDVELRCDPISGHTALYWYRQSLGQGLEFLIYFQGNSAPDKSGLPSDRFSAERTGGSVSTLTIQRTQQEDSAVYLCASSLGTRLAWGDEQYFGPGTRLTVT.

This clonotype has just a few counts. The chain joins TRBV14 to TRBJ2-1; possible D gene TRBD2, 5 bases. Germline V gene lookup returns CDR1 SGHDN and CDR2 FVKESK. There are 18 residues in the CDR3. V was clipped by 2 bases and J by 5 bases, with 22 bases between them. The CDR3 loop reads CASSQSTGGLFSHNEQFF. The DNA of the CDR3 is TGTGCCAGCAGCCAATCCACCGGAGGACTTTTTTCCCACAATGAGCAGTTCTTC.

The V call is TRBV20-1, the J call TRBJ1-3, with TRBD1 matching 7 bases. Germline assignment: CDR1 DFQATT and CDR2 SNEGSKA (reference sequence). The V gene end was trimmed by 3 bases and the J gene end by 0 bases; junction bases not matched to a gene: 14. The CDR3 has 18 amino acids. The CDR3 sequence: CSARNMGQSYTSGNTIYF. CDR3 nucleotides: TGCAGTGCTAGGAACATGGGACAGTCCTATACCTCTGGAAACACCATATATTTT.

The chain links TRBV29-1 to TRBJ2-5; D may be TRBD2 (5 bases). Trimming took 0 bases from V and 5 from J, leaving 13 bases between them. Germline CDR1 and CDR2: SQVTM and ANQGSEA. This CDR3 has 14 amino acids. CDR3 in amino acids: CSVEDPRTGETQYF. The CDR3 nucleotides read TGCAGCGTTGAAGATCCCCGGACGGGGGAGACCCAGTACTTC.

This clonotype has more than one count but fewer than ten. The chain has TRBV7-9 and TRBJ2-3; the D gene is possibly TRBD1 (5 bases). This CDR3 contains 14 residues. Germline V gene sequence: CDR1 SEHNR, CDR2 FQNEAQ (reference sequence). Trimming cost V 1 base and J 3 bases, with 8 bases left between them. The DNA for the CDR3 is TGTGCCAGCAGCTTAGGGGGCGCTACAGATACGCAGTATTTT. The encoded protein is CASSLGGATDTQYF.

V and J are TRBV18 and TRBJ1-1, with TRBD1 matching over 7 bases. Germline lookup yields CDR1 KGHSH and CDR2 LQKENI. CDR3 length: 16 amino acids. Trimming took 1 base from V and 5 from J; bases not matched to a gene: 10. CDR3 protein: CASSPRSLGGETEAFF. DNA of the CDR3: TGTGCCAGCTCACCACGAAGTTTAGGGGGCGAGACTGAAGCTTTCTTT. Drawing the rest from reference TRBV18 and TRBJ1-1, the complete variable domain is NAGVMQNPRHLVRRRGQEARLRCSPMKGHSHVYWYRQLPEEGLKFMVYLQKENIIDESGMPKERFSAEFPKEGPSILRIQQVVRGDSAAYFCASSPRSLGGETEAFFGQGTRLTVV.

This clonotype was seen only a few times. V gene TRBV5-1 combines with J gene TRBJ2-1, with TRBD2 as a possible D gene (5 bases). CDR1 is SGHRS and CDR2 is YFSETQ in the germline V gene. Trimming took 4 bases from V and 6 from J, leaving 20 bases between them. The CDR3 runs to 16 residues. Here the CDR3 reads CASSPPTGKLGNEQFF. The CDR3 nucleotides read TGCGCCAGCAGCCCCCCCACCGGGAAGTTAGGCAATGAGCAGTTCTTC.

The V and J genes are TRBV12-3 or TRBV12-4 and TRBJ1-1, with D perhaps matching TRBD1 (6 bases). The V gene lost 7 bases and the J gene lost 11 bases, with 17 bases spanning the gap. This CDR3 spans 12 amino acids. The CDR3 region has the DNA TGTGCCAGCACCCCCTCGGGGGCCTACGCTTTCTTT. Translating it yields CASTPSGAYAFF.